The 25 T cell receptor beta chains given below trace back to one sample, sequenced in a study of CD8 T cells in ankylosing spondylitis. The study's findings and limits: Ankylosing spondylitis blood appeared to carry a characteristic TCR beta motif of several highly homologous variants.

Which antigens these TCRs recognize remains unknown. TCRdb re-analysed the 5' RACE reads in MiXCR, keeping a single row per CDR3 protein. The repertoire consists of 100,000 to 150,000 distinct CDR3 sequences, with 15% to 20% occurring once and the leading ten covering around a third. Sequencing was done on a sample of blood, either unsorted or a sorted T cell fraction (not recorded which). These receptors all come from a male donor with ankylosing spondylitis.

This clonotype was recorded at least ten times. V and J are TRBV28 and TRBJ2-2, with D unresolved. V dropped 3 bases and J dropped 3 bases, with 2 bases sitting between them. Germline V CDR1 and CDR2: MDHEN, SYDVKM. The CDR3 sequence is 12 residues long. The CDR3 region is CASSLDTGELFF. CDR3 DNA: TGTGCCAGCAGTTTGGACACCGGGGAGCTGTTTTTT.

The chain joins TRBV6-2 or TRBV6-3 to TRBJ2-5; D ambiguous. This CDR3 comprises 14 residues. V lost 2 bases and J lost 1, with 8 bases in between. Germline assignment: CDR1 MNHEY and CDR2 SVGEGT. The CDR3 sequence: CASSYPGSQETQYF. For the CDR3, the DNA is TGTGCCAGCAGTTACCCTGGAAGCCAAGAGACCCAGTACTTC.

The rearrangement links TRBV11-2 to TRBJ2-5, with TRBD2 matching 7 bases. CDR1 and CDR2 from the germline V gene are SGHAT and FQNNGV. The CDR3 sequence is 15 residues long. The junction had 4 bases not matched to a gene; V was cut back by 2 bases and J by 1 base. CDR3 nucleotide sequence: TGTGCCAGCAGCTTAACAGCGGGACCCCAAGAGACCCAGTACTTC. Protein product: CASSLTAGPQETQYF.

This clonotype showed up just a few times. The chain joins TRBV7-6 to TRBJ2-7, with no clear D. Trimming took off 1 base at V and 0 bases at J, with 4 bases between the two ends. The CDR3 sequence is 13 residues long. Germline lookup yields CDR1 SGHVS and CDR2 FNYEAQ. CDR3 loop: CASSLDVSYEQYF. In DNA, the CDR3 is TGTGCCAGCAGCTTAGACGTCTCCTACGAGCAGTACTTC.

Here the CDR3 reads CASSLEGLAVQETQYF. The CDR3, as DNA: TGTGCCAGCAGCTTGGAGGGACTAGCGGTACAAGAGACCCAGTACTTC. V gene TRBV11-2 combines with J gene TRBJ2-5, with 11 bases lining up with TRBD2. The CDR3 is 16 residues long. Trimming at V came to 3 bases and at J to 2 bases, leaving 5 bases not matched to a gene. Germline V gene data show CDR1 as SGHAT and CDR2 as FQNNGV. The full variable domain, its missing parts supplied by reference TRBV11-2 and TRBJ2-5, is EAGVAQSPRYKIIEKRQSVAFWCNPISGHATLYWYQQILGQGPKLLIQFQNNGVVDDSQLPKDRFSAERLKGVDSTLKIQPAKLEDSAVYLCASSLEGLAVQETQYFGPGTRLLVL.

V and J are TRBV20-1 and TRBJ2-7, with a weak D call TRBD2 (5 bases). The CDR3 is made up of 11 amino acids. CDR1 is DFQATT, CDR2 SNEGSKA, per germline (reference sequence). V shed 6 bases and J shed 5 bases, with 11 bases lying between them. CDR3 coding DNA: TGCAGTGCCAAACTAGTCGACGAGCAGTACTTC. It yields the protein CSAKLVDEQYF.

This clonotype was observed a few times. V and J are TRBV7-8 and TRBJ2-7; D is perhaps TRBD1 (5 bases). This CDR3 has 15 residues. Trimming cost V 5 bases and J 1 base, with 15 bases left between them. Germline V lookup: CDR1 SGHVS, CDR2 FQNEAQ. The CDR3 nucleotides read TGTGCCAGCAGCAGTATAGACAGCGTATCCTACGAGCAGTACTTC. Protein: CASSSIDSVSYEQYF.

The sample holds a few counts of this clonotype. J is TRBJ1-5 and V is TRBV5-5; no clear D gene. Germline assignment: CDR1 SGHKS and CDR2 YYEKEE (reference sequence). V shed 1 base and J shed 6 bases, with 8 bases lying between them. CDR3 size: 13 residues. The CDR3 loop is CASSLREGQPQHF. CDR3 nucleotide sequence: TGTGCCAGCAGCTTGAGAGAGGGTCAGCCCCAGCATTTT. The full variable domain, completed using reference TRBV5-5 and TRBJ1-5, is DAGVTQSPTHLIKTRGQQVTLRCSPISGHKSVSWYQQVLGQGPQFIFQYYEKEERGRGNFPDRFSARQFPNYSSELNVNALLLGDSALYLCASSLREGQPQHFGDGTRLSIL.

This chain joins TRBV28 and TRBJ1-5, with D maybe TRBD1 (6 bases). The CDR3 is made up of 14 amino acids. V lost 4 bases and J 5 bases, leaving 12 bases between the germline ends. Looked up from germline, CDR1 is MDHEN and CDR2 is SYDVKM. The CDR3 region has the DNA TGTGCCAGCAGTTGGGGGCGAGGGTATCAGCCCCAGCATTTT. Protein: CASSWGRGYQPQHF.

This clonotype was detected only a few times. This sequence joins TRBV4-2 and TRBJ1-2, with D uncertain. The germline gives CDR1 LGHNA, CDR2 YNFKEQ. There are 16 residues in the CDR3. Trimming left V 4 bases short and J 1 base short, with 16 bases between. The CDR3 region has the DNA TGTGCCAGCAGCCCGATAACGGCGGGCAGTAACTATGGCTACACCTTC. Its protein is CASSPITAGSNYGYTF.

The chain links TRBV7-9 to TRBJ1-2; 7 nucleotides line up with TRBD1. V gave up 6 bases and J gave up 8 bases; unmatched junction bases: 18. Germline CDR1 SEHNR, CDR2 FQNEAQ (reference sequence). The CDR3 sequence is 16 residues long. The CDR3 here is CASSSGTVFTAEGYTF. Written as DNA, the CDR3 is TGTGCCAGCAGTTCCGGGACAGTGTTTACGGCGGAGGGCTACACCTTC. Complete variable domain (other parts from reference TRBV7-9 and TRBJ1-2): DTGVSQNPRHKITKRGQNVTFRCDPISEHNRLYWYRQTLGQGPEFLTYFQNEAQLEKSRLLSDRFSAERPKGSFSTLEIQRTEQGDSAMYLCASSSGTVFTAEGYTFGSGTRLTVV.

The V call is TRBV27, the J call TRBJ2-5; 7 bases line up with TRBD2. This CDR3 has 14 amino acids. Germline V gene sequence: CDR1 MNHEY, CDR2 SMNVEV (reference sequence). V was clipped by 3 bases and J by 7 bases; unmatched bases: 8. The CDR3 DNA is TGTGCCAGCAGTTTTGCGGGAGCCTCGGGGACCCAGTACTTC. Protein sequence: CASSFAGASGTQYF.

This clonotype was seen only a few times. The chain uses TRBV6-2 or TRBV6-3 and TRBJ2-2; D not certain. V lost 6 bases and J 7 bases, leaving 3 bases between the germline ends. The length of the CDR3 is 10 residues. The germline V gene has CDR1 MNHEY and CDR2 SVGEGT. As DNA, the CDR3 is TGTGCCAGCAGGGACGGGGAGCTGTTTTTT. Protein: CASRDGELFF.

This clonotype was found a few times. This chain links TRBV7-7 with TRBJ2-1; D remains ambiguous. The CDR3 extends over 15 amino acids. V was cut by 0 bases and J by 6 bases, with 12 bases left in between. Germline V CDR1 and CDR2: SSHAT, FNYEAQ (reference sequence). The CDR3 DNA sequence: TGTGCCAGCAGCTTAGCGCTGGTAGGGCGCAATGAGCAGTTCTTC. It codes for CASSLALVGRNEQFF.

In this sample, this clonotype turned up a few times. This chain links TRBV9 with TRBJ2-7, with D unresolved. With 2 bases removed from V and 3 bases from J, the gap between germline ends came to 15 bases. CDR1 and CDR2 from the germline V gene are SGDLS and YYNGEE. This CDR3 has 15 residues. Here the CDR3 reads CASSVWGDPYYEQYF. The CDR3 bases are TGTGCCAGCAGCGTTTGGGGTGACCCTTACTACGAGCAGTACTTC.

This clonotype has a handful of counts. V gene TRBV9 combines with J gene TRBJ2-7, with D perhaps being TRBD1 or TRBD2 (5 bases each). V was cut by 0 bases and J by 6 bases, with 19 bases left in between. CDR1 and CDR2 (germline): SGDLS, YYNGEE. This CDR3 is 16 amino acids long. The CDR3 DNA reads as TGTGCCAGCAGCGTAGACGGGGCAGGACCTCTCGCCGAGCAGTACTTC. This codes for CASSVDGAGPLAEQYF.

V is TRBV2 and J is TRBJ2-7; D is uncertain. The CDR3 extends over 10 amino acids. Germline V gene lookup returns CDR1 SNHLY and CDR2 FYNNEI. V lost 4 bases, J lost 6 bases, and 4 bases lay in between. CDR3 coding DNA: TGTGCCAGCAGTGGTTTCGAGCAGTACTTC. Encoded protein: CASSGFEQYF.

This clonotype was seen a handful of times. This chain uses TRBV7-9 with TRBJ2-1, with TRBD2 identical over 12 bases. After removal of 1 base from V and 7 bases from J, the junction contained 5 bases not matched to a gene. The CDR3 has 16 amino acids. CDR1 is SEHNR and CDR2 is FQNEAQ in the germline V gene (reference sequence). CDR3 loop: CASSLGLAGGLNEQFF. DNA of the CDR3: TGTGCCAGCAGCTTAGGGCTAGCGGGAGGGCTAAATGAGCAGTTCTTC.

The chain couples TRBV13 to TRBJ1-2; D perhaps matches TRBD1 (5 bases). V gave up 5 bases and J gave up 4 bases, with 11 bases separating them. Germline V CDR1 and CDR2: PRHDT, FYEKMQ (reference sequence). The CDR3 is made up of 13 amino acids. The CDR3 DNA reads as TGTGCCAGCAGCCCTTGGGGCAGCTATGGCTACACCTTC. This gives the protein CASSPWGSYGYTF.

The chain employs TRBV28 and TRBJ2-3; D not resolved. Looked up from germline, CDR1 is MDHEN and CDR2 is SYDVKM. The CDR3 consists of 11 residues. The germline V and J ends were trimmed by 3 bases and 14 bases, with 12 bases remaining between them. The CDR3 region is CASSFGGIGYF. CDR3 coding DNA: TGTGCCAGCAGTTTTGGCGGCATCGGGTATTTT.

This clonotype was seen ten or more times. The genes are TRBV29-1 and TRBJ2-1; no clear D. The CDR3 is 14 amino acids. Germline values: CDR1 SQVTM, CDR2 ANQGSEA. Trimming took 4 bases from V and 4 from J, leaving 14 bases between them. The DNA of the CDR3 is TGCAGCGTTGTTGGCCGTCAGATTTACAATGAGCAGTTCTTC. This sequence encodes CSVVGRQIYNEQFF.

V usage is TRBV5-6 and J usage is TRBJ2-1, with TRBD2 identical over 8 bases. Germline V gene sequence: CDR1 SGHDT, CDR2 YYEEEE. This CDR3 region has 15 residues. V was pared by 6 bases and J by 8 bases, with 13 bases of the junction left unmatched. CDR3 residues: CASIPLAGGPDEQFF. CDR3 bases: TGTGCCAGCATCCCCTTGGCGGGAGGCCCCGATGAGCAGTTCTTC.

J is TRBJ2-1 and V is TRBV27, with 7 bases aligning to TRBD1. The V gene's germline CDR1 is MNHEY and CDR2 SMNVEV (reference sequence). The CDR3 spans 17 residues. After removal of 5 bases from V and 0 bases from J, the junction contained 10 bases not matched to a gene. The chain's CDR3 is CASSTNRGLSSYNEQFF. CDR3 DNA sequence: TGTGCCAGCAGTACAAACAGGGGCCTGAGCTCCTACAATGAGCAGTTCTTC.

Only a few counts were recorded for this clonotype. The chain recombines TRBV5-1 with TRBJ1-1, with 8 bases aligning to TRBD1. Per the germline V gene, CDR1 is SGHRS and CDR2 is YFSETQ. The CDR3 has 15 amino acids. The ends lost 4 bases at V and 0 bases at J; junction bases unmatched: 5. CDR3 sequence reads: CASSPRQGLNTEAFF. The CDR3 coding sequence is TGCGCCAGCAGCCCAAGACAGGGGCTGAACACTGAAGCTTTCTTT.

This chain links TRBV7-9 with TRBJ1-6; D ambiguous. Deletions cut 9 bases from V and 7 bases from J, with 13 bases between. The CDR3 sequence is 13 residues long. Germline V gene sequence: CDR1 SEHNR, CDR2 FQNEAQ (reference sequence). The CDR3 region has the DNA TGTGCCAGTGAGGGTGACGGGAATTCACCCCTCCACTTT. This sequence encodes CASEGDGNSPLHF. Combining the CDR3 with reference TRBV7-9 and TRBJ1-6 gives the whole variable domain DTGVSQNPRHKITKRGQNVTFRCDPISEHNRLYWYRQTLGQGPEFLTYFQNEAQLEKSRLLSDRFSAERPKGSFSTLEIQRTEQGDSAMYLCASEGDGNSPLHFGNGTRLTVT.